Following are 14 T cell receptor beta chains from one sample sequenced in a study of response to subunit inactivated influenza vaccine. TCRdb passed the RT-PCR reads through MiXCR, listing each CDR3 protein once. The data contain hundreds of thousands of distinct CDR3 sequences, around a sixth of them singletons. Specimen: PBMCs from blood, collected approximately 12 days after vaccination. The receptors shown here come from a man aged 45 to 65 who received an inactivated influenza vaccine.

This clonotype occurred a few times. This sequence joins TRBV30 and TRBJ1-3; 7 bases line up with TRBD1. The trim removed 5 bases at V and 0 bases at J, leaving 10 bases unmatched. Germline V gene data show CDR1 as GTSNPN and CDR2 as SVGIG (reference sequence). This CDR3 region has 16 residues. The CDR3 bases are TGTGCCTGGGGTCTCAGGGGGATAATCTCTGGAAACACCATATATTTT. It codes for CAWGLRGIISGNTIYF. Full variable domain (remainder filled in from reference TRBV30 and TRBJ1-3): SQTIHQWPATLVQPVGSPLSLECTVEGTSNPNLYWYRQAAGRGLQLLFYSVGIGQISSEVPQNLSASRPQDRQFILSSKKLLLSDSGFYLCAWGLRGIISGNTIYFGEGSWLTVV.

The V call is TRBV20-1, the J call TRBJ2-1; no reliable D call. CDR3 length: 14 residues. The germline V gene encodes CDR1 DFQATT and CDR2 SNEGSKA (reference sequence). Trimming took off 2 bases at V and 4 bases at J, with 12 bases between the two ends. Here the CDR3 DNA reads TGCAGTGCTAGACGGCCGGTGTCGTACAATGAGCAGTTCTTC. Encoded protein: CSARRPVSYNEQFF.

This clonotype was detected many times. The CDR3: CSANLPGGSNQPQHF. CDR3 DNA sequence: TGCAGTGCTAACCTCCCGGGAGGAAGCAATCAGCCCCAGCATTTT. The V and J genes are TRBV20-1 and TRBJ1-5, with D unclear. Trimming took off 4 bases at V and 1 base at J, with 14 bases between the two ends. CDR1 and CDR2 from the germline V gene are DFQATT and SNEGSKA (reference sequence). The CDR3 runs to 15 residues.

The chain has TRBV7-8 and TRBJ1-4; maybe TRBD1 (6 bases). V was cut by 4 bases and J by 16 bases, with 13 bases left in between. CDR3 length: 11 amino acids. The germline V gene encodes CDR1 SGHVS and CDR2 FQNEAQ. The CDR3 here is CASSWRARGFF. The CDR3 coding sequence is TGTGCCAGCAGCTGGAGAGCCAGGGGGTTTTTT.

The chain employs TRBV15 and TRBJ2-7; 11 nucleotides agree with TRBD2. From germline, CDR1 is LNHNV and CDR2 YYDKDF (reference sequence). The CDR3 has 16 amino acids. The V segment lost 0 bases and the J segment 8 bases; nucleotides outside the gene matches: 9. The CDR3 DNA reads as TGTGCCACCAGCAGAGATCCAGTACTAGCGGGAGAGAAGCAGTACTTC. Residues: CATSRDPVLAGEKQYF.

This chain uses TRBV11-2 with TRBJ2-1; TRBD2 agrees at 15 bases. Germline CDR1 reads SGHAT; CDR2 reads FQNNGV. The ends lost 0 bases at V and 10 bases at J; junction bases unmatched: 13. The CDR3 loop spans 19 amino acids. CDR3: CASSLDLTGLAGGPGEQFF. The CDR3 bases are TGTGCCAGCAGCTTAGATCTAACGGGACTAGCGGGAGGCCCAGGAGAGCAGTTCTTC.

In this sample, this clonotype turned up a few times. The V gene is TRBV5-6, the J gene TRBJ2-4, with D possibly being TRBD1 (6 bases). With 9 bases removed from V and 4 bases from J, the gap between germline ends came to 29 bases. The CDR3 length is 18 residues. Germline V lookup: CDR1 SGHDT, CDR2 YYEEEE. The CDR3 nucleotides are TGTGCCAACGGCACAAACAAACCAGGGGCGGCCAGGAAAAACATTCAGTACTTC. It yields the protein CANGTNKPGAARKNIQYF.

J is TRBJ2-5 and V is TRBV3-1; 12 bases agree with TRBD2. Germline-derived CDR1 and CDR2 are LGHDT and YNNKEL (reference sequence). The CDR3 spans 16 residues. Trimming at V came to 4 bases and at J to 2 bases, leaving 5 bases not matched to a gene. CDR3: CASSLLAGGVQETQYF. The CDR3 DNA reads TGTGCCAGCAGCCTCCTAGCGGGAGGGGTGCAAGAGACCCAGTACTTC.

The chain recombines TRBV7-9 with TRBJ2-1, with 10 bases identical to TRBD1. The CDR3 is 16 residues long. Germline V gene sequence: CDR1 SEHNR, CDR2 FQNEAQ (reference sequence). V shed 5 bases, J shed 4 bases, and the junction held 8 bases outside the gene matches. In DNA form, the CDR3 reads TGTGCCAGCAGCACCGACAGGGGGCGTTTGTACAATGAGCAGTTCTTC. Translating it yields CASSTDRGRLYNEQFF.

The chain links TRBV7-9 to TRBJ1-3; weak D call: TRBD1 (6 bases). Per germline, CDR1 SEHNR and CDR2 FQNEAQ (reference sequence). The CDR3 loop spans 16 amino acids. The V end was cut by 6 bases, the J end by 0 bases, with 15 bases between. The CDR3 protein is CASRYKAGVSGNTIYF. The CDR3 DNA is TGTGCCAGCAGATATAAAGCAGGGGTCTCTGGAAACACCATATATTTT.

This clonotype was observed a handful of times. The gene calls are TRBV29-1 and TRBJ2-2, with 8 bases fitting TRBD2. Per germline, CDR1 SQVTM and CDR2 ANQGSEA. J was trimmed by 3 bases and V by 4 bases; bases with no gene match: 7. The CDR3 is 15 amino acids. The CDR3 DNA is TGCAGCGTTGTCTGGCGGGGGGATTACACCGGGGAGCTGTTTTTT. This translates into CSVVWRGDYTGELFF.

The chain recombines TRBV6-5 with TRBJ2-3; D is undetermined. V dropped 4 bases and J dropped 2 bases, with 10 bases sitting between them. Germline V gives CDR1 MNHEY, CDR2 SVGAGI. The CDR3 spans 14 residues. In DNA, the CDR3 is TGTGCCAGCAGTTCTTATTATTCCACAGATACGCAGTATTTT. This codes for CASSSYYSTDTQYF.

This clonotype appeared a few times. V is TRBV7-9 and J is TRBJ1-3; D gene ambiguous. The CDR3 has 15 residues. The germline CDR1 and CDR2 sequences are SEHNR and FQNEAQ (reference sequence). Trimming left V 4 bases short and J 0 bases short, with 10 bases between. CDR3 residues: CASSSGPTSGNTIYF. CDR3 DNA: TGTGCCAGCAGCTCCGGGCCCACCTCTGGAAACACCATATATTTT.

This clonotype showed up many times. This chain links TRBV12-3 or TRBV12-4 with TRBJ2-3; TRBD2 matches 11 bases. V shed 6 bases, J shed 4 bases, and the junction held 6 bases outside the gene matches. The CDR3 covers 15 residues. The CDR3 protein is CASSFSGGAADTQYF. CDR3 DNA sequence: TGTGCCAGCAGCTTTAGCGGGGGGGCCGCAGATACGCAGTATTTT.